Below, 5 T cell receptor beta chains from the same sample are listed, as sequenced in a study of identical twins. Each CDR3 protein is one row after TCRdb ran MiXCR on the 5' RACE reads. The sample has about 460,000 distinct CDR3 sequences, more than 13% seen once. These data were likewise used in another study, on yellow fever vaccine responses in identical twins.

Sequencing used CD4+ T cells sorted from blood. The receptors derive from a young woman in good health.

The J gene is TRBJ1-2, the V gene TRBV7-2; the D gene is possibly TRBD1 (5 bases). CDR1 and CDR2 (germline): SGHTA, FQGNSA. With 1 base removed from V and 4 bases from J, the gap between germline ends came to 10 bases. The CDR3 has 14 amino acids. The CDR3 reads CASSLGPGAYGYTF. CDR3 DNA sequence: TGTGCCAGCAGCTTAGGACCCGGGGCCTATGGCTACACCTTC.

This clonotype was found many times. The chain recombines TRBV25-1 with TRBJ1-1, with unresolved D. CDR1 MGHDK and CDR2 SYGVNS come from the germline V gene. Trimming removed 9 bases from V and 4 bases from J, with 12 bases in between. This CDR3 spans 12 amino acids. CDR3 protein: CASELTGTEAFF. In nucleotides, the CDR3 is TGTGCCAGTGAGCTTACTGGCACTGAAGCTTTCTTT. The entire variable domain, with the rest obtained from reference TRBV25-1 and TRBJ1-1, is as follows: EADIYQTPRYLVIGTGKKITLECSQTMGHDKMYWYQQDPGMELHLIHYSYGVNSTEKGDLSSESTVSRIRTEHFPLTLESARPSHTSQYLCASELTGTEAFFGQGTRLTVV.

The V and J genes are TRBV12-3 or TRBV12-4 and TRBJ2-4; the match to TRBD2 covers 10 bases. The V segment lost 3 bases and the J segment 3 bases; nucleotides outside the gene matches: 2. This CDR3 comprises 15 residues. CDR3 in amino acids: CASSFTSGNKNIQYF. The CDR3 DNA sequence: TGTGCCAGCAGTTTTACTAGCGGGAACAAAAACATTCAGTACTTC.

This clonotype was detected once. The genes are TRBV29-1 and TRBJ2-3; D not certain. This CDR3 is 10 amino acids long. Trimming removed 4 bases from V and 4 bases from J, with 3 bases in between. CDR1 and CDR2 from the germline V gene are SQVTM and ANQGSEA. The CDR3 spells CSVAPDTQYF. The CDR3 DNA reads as TGCAGCGTTGCACCAGATACGCAGTATTTT.

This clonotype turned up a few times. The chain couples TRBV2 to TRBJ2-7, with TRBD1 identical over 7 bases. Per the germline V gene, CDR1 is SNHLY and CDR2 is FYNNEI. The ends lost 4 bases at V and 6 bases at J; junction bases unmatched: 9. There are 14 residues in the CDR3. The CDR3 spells CASSGQGRMSEQYF. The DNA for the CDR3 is TGTGCCAGCAGTGGACAGGGTAGGATGAGCGAGCAGTACTTC.